A single sample gave rise to the 24 T cell receptor beta chains below, sequenced in a study of vaccination effects on CD4 cells after COVID-19. Using immunoSEQ multiplex PCR, the repertoire was profiled, and TCRdb retains in-frame clones only, with some absent. This table holds more than 40,000 clones, over 60% found once. Their recognized antigens are unknown. Expansion with viral peptide pools was applied to antigen-specific CD4+ T cells by the ViraFEST assay prior to sequencing. Once cultured for roughly 10 days, the cells underwent separation to obtain CD4+ T cells. The cohort was immunized with two doses of either the BNT162b2 or mRNA-1273 vaccine. The specimen comprised CD4+ T cells from PBMCs cultured with HCoV-OC43 spike peptides, sampled after COVID-19 vaccination. Subset of the sample: HCoV-OC43 spike overlapping peptide pool stimulation. Source of these receptors: a human donor who received a COVID-19 vaccine.

The CDR3 is CASSTNNQETQYF. DNA of the CDR3: TGTGCCAGTAGTACGAACAACCAAGAGACCCAGTACTTC. The V gene is TRBV19, the J gene TRBJ2-5; D uncertain. V lost 4 bases and J lost 0, with 6 bases in between. Germline V lookup: CDR1 LNHDA, CDR2 SQIVND (reference sequence). The CDR3 has 13 residues.

This clone was detected a few times. The chain has TRBV29-1 and TRBJ2-1; D is perhaps TRBD2 (6 bases). Germline V lookup: CDR1 SQVTM, CDR2 ANQGSEA. V was shortened by 8 bases and J by 5 bases, with 19 bases between the two germline ends. This CDR3 has 14 amino acids. DNA of the CDR3: TGCAGCACTTCCTGGAGGGCCCAGGACAATGAGCAGTTCTTC. Its protein is CSTSWRAQDNEQFF.

The table lists this clone with a few counts. This rearrangement joins TRBV9 to TRBJ2-2, with TRBD2 matching 10 bases. The V gene's germline CDR1 is SGDLS and CDR2 YYNGEE. CDR3 length: 16 residues. J gave up 2 bases and V 4 bases, and 5 bases lay outside the gene matches. CDR3 nucleotides: TGTGCCAGCAGCACACGGACTAGCGGTAACACCGGGGAGCTGTTTTTT. Its protein is CASSTRTSGNTGELFF.

The V and J genes are TRBV19 and TRBJ2-2, with D maybe TRBD1 (5 bases). V was pared by 2 bases and J by 4 bases, with 5 bases between. Germline lookup yields CDR1 LNHDA and CDR2 SQIVND (reference sequence). The CDR3 has 13 residues. CDR3 sequence: CASSIRGTGELFF. The CDR3 nucleotides read TGTGCCAGTAGTATAAGGGGCACCGGGGAGCTGTTTTTT. The complete variable domain, with remaining parts taken from reference TRBV19 and TRBJ2-2, reads DGGITQSPKYLFRKEGQNVTLSCEQNLNHDAMYWYRQDPGQGLRLIYYSQIVNDFQKGDIAEGYSVSREKKESFPLTVTSAQKNPTAFYLCASSIRGTGELFFGEGSRLTVL.

This clone was detected a few times. The J gene is TRBJ2-3, the V gene TRBV2, with 9 bases identical to TRBD2. CDR1 and CDR2 from the germline V gene are SNHLY and FYNNEI. There are 15 residues in the CDR3. V was clipped by 6 bases and J by 6 bases; unmatched bases: 10. CDR3 DNA sequence: TGTGCCAGCAGCGAGGGACTAGCTAACCGGGATACGCAGTATTTT. It codes for CASSEGLANRDTQYF.

This clone was detected a few times. This chain links TRBV6-1 with TRBJ1-5; 9 bases match TRBD1. V lost 4 bases, J lost 3 bases, and 7 bases stayed unmatched. The CDR3 spans 16 residues. CDR1 and CDR2 from the germline V gene are MNHNS and SASEGT. This chain's CDR3 is CASSASGTGNNQPQHF. In DNA form, the CDR3 reads TGTGCCAGCAGTGCCTCCGGGACAGGGAACAATCAGCCCCAGCATTTT.

V usage is TRBV7-9 and J usage is TRBJ1-5, with D possibly being TRBD1 (5 bases). V lost 1 base to trimming and J lost 8 bases, with 21 bases between them. The germline V gene has CDR1 SEHNR and CDR2 FQNEAQ (reference sequence). This CDR3 is built from 17 residues. The CDR3 here is CASSLGRGLGRGEPQHF. Here the CDR3 DNA reads TGTGCCAGCAGCTTAGGTAGGGGCTTGGGGAGAGGAGAGCCCCAGCATTTT.

The chain employs TRBV5-6 and TRBJ1-2; D might be TRBD1 (5 bases). The germline CDR1 and CDR2 sequences are SGHDT and YYEEEE. The CDR3 contains 17 residues. Trimming shortened V by 5 bases and J by 2 bases, and 22 bases separated the two germline ends. The CDR3 DNA reads TGTGCCAGCAGACCATTGGGGCGAGGGTTACTCAACTATGGCTACACCTTC. Protein sequence: CASRPLGRGLLNYGYTF.

This chain connects TRBV3-1 (or the pseudogene TRBV3-2) to TRBJ1-4, with TRBD1 matching over 7 bases. The CDR3 has 14 amino acids. V shed 5 bases and J 7 bases; nucleotides not matched to a gene: 7. Germline CDR1 is LGHDT and CDR2 is YNNKEL (reference sequence). CDR3 protein: CASSSDRAGEKLFF. CDR3 nucleotides: TGTGCCAGCAGCAGCGACAGGGCGGGTGAAAAACTGTTTTTT.

This clone was counted only a few times. V and J are TRBV18 and TRBJ2-1; 12 positions agree with TRBD2. Trimming removed 8 bases from V and 7 bases from J; junction bases left unmatched: 9. Germline V gene sequence: CDR1 KGHSH, CDR2 LQKENI. The CDR3 contains 15 residues. The DNA for the CDR3 is TGTGCCAGCGCACAGTCTAGCGGGAGGGGAAATGAGCAGTTCTTC. Amino acid sequence: CASAQSSGRGNEQFF.

The rearrangement joins TRBV2 to TRBJ1-4, with D possibly being TRBD1 (5 bases). Trimming pared 4 bases from V and 6 bases from J, leaving 9 bases between. CDR3 length: 13 amino acids. Germline assignment: CDR1 SNHLY and CDR2 FYNNEI. As DNA, the CDR3 is TGTGCCAGCAGTGGCGGGACCTATGAAAAACTGTTTTTT. This encodes CASSGGTYEKLFF.

The chain employs TRBV18 and TRBJ2-5; no clear D gene. V dropped 3 bases and J dropped 2 bases, with 10 bases sitting between them. Germline values: CDR1 KGHSH, CDR2 LQKENI. The CDR3 runs 14 residues. CDR3 sequence: CASSPRNSQETQYF. The CDR3, as DNA: TGTGCCAGCTCACCGAGGAATTCGCAAGAGACCCAGTACTTC.

The rearrangement joins TRBV5-1 to TRBJ2-1, with 9 bases lining up with TRBD2. After removal of 9 bases from V and 4 bases from J, the junction contained 5 bases not matched to a gene. The CDR3 has 13 residues. CDR1 is SGHRS and CDR2 is YFSETQ in the germline V gene. As DNA, the CDR3 is TGCGCCACGAGGACTAGCGAGTACAATGAGCAGTTCTTC. Protein: CATRTSEYNEQFF.

The CDR3 loop is CASNRGLEAFF. The CDR3 nucleotides are TGTGCCAGTAATCGGGGCCTGGAAGCTTTCTTT. The V call is TRBV19, the J call TRBJ1-1; D possibly corresponds to TRBD1 (5 bases). Between the trimmed V and J ends, which lost 7 bases and 8 bases, there was a span of 11 bases. Germline CDR1 reads LNHDA; CDR2 reads SQIVND (reference sequence). This CDR3 contains 11 residues.

V gene TRBV29-1 combines with J gene TRBJ2-1; 7 bases agree with TRBD1. V shed 7 bases, J shed 6 bases, and the junction held 12 bases outside the gene matches. The CDR3 loop spans 14 amino acids. Per the germline V gene, CDR1 is SQVTM and CDR2 is ANQGSEA. CDR3 sequence (DNA): TGCAGCGGCCGAACAGGGGATCTGGGCAATGAGCAGTTCTTC. Encoded protein: CSGRTGDLGNEQFF.

This chain joins TRBV10-3 and TRBJ2-1, with 11 bases lining up with TRBD2. The CDR3 sequence is 15 residues long. Germline V lookup: CDR1 ENHRY, CDR2 SYGVKD. The J segment lost 6 bases and the V segment lost 3 bases, leaving 4 bases of the junction unmatched. CDR3 bases: TGTGCCATCAGTGAAGGGACTAGCGGATTCAATGAGCAGTTCTTC. Residues: CAISEGTSGFNEQFF.

The sample holds many counts of this clone. V usage is TRBV10-3 and J usage is TRBJ1-5; D is possibly TRBD1 (6 bases). This CDR3 is 14 amino acids long. From germline, CDR1 is ENHRY and CDR2 SYGVKD. Trimming took off 7 bases at V and 3 bases at J, with 13 bases between the two ends. Here the CDR3 reads CAITGDRFNQPQHF. For the CDR3, the DNA is TGTGCCATCACTGGCGACAGGTTCAATCAGCCCCAGCATTTT.

This clone appeared a few times. The V gene is TRBV5-1, the J gene TRBJ2-3, with D possibly TRBD2 on 6 matching bases. The germline V gene has CDR1 SGHRS and CDR2 YFSETQ. V dropped 4 bases and J dropped 0 bases, with 15 bases sitting between them. This CDR3 comprises 16 residues. Here the CDR3 reads CASSPYASASTDTQYF. The CDR3 DNA reads TGCGCCAGCAGCCCCTATGCTAGCGCTAGCACAGATACGCAGTATTTT.

The V call is TRBV16, the J call TRBJ2-6; D is unclear. The germline V and J ends were trimmed by 4 bases and 1 base, with 8 bases remaining between them. The CDR3 covers 15 residues. Germline V gene data show CDR1 as KGHSY and CDR2 as FQNENV. The CDR3 is CASSPDPSGANVLTF. CDR3 nucleotide sequence: TGTGCCAGCAGCCCGGACCCTTCTGGGGCCAACGTCCTGACTTTC. The full variable domain, its missing parts supplied by reference TRBV16 and TRBJ2-6, is GEEVAQTPKHLVRGEGQKAKLYCAPIKGHSYVFWYQQVLKNEFKFLISFQNENVFDETGMPKERFSAKCLPNSPCSLEIQATKLEDSAVYFCASSPDPSGANVLTFGAGSRLTVL.

V and J are TRBV5-4 and TRBJ2-7; TRBD2 agrees at 8 bases. Germline CDR1 and CDR2: SGHNT and YYREEE (reference sequence). V was pared by 4 bases and J by 0 bases, with 12 bases of the junction left unmatched. The CDR3 is 17 amino acids. The CDR3 loop is CASSPQYALAASYEQYF. In DNA form, the CDR3 reads TGTGCCAGCAGCCCCCAATATGCACTAGCGGCCTCCTACGAGCAGTACTTC.

The V call is TRBV7-9, the J call TRBJ2-1, with a possible D match to TRBD2 (6 bases). The CDR3 extends over 15 amino acids. Germline V gives CDR1 SEHNR, CDR2 FQNEAQ (reference sequence). The V end lost 5 bases, the J end lost 4 bases, and 15 bases lay between the germline ends. CDR3 loop: CASSRRGEGYNEQFF. The DNA of the CDR3 is TGTGCCAGCAGCCGGCGGGGTGAGGGATACAATGAGCAGTTCTTC.

The chain links TRBV7-2 to TRBJ2-3; the D is unclear. V lost 1 base, J lost 3 bases, and 8 bases lay in between. There are 14 residues in the CDR3. Germline assignment: CDR1 SGHTA and CDR2 FQGNSA. CDR3 sequence: CASSLVRGTDTQYF. DNA for the CDR3: TGTGCCAGCAGCTTAGTGCGTGGGACAGATACGCAGTATTTT.

The genes are TRBV7-9 and TRBJ2-6; D not resolved. The CDR3 totals 15 residues. Per the germline V gene, CDR1 is SEHNR and CDR2 is FQNEAQ (reference sequence). V was cut by 5 bases and J by 1 base, with 9 bases left in between. CDR3 sequence reads: CASSPRSSGANVLTF. CDR3 DNA sequence: TGTGCCAGCAGCCCCCGGAGTTCTGGGGCCAACGTCCTGACTTTC.

This chain links TRBV14 with TRBJ2-3, with 8 nucleotides matching TRBD1. The V segment lost 4 bases and the J segment 1 base; nucleotides outside the gene matches: 7. Germline CDR1 and CDR2: SGHDN and FVKESK. The CDR3 runs 16 residues. The CDR3 region is CASSPDRDRRTDTQYF. CDR3 DNA: TGTGCCAGCAGCCCCGACCGGGACAGGCGCACAGATACGCAGTATTTT.